The 14 T cell receptor beta chains reported below all come from one sample, sequenced in a study of cytotoxic CD8 clonotypes in ibrutinib-treated CLL. Here immunoSEQ multiplex PCR was the method, and the copy in TCRdb shows in-frame clones only, minus some. The sample contains 150,000 to 200,000 clones, 70% to 90% of which appear only once. Specimen: PBMCs, collected at disease progression, from a patient treated with ibrutinib. Source of these receptors: a human donor with chronic lymphocytic leukemia.

The V call is TRBV19, the J call TRBJ2-5; D is tentatively TRBD1 or TRBD2 (5 bases each). V was trimmed by 6 bases and J by 4 bases, leaving 18 bases between them. This CDR3 comprises 15 residues. Per the germline V gene, CDR1 is LNHDA and CDR2 is SQIVND (reference sequence). The CDR3 region has the DNA TGTGCCAGTAGGGCGTGGGACGGATTAGGAGAGACCCAGTACTTC. Translated, it gives CASRAWDGLGETQYF.

This sequence joins TRBV5-1 and TRBJ2-5, with TRBD2 matching 10 bases. The CDR3 runs to 15 residues. Looked up from germline, CDR1 is SGHRS and CDR2 is YFSETQ. Trimming cost V 4 bases and J 2 bases; bases outside gene matches: 5. CDR3 DNA: TGCGCCAGCAGCCCTAGCGGGAGTAAGCAAGAGACCCAGTACTTC. This gives the protein CASSPSGSKQETQYF.

This clone showed up just a few times. The chain uses TRBV30 and TRBJ1-2; no definite D call. This CDR3 region has 13 residues. From germline, CDR1 is GTSNPN and CDR2 SVGIG (reference sequence). Trimming took 4 bases from V and 4 from J, leaving 13 bases between them. The CDR3 DNA is TGTGCCTGGAACGGACGCACACGCTATGGCTACACCTTC. Translated: CAWNGRTRYGYTF.

V gene TRBV10-3 combines with J gene TRBJ2-3; maybe TRBD2 (5 bases). Trimming stripped 4 bases from V and 5 bases from J, with 10 bases between. Per the germline V gene, CDR1 is ENHRY and CDR2 is SYGVKD. This CDR3 region has 13 residues. In DNA form, the CDR3 reads TGTGCCATCAGTGGTGCGGGCCTAGATACGCAGTATTTT. Protein sequence: CAISGAGLDTQYF.

This chain links TRBV6-1 with TRBJ2-7, with D possibly matching TRBD2 (5 bases). Germline CDR1 MNHNS, CDR2 SASEGT. V was clipped by 7 bases and J by 6 bases, with 19 bases between them. The CDR3 runs to 14 residues. CDR3 sequence reads: CASNLASGWGEQYF. The CDR3 coding sequence is TGTGCCAGCAACCTAGCTTCGGGGTGGGGCGAGCAGTACTTC.

CDR3: CASRPGTSYPETQYF. The CDR3 DNA follows: TGTGCCAGCAGGCCTGGGACTTCTTACCCGGAGACCCAGTACTTC. The chain combines TRBV7-6 with TRBJ2-5; possibly TRBD2 for D (6 bases). Trimming pared 6 bases from V and 5 bases from J, leaving 19 bases between. This CDR3 region has 15 residues. Germline lookup yields CDR1 SGHVS and CDR2 FNYEAQ.

The rearrangement joins TRBV6-5 to TRBJ2-7, with 8 bases matching TRBD1. With 6 bases clipped from V and 1 base from J, the junction kept 5 bases outside the gene matches. Germline V lookup: CDR1 MNHEY, CDR2 SVGAGI. The CDR3 runs to 14 residues. CDR3 coding DNA: TGTGCCAGCAGAGTTACAGGGGGGTCCTACGAGCAGTACTTC. Translated, it gives CASRVTGGSYEQYF.

This clone occurred once. The V call is TRBV5-1, the J call TRBJ2-3; TRBD2 aligns across 15 bases. The CDR3 covers 14 residues. Germline V gene sequence: CDR1 SGHRS, CDR2 YFSETQ. V lost 10 bases to trimming and J lost 5 bases; unmatched junction nucleotides: 5. In DNA, the CDR3 is TGCGCCGGGCGGACTAGCGGGAGGGGAGATACGCAGTATTTT. This encodes CAGRTSGRGDTQYF.

DNA for the CDR3: TGTGCCAGCAGCTTAGGAGCATGGATGAACACTGAAGCTTTCTTT. Translation: CASSLGAWMNTEAFF. The chain recombines TRBV7-9 with TRBJ1-1, with unresolved D. The CDR3 consists of 15 residues. Germline loops: CDR1 SEHNR, CDR2 FQNEAQ (reference sequence). Trimming pared 1 base from V and 0 bases from J, leaving 9 bases between. The full variable domain, rest sourced from reference TRBV7-9 and TRBJ1-1, is DTGVSQNPRHKITKRGQNVTFRCDPISEHNRLYWYRQTLGQGPEFLTYFQNEAQLEKSRLLSDRFSAERPKGSFSTLEIQRTEQGDSAMYLCASSLGAWMNTEAFFGQGTRLTVV.

By share, this clone counts as medium-sized. The V gene is TRBV28, the J gene TRBJ2-7; 15 bases align to TRBD2. CDR1 MDHEN and CDR2 SYDVKM come from the germline V gene. The CDR3 is made up of 20 amino acids. V gave up 6 bases and J gave up 0 bases; unmatched junction bases: 15. The CDR3 spells CASSPEAGLAGGTVSYEQYF. The CDR3 DNA reads as TGTGCCAGCAGCCCCGAGGCGGGACTAGCGGGAGGAACGGTCTCCTACGAGCAGTACTTC. Filled out from reference TRBV28 and TRBJ2-7, the complete variable domain reads DVKVTQSSRYLVKRTGEKVFLECVQDMDHENMFWYRQDPGLGLRLIYFSYDVKMKEKGDIPEGYSVSREKKERFSLILESASTNQTSMYLCASSPEAGLAGGTVSYEQYFGPGTRLTVT.

This clone was found once. The chain employs TRBV7-9 and TRBJ2-5; D is uncertain. The CDR3 contains 14 residues. V was shortened by 6 bases and J by 1 base, with 12 bases between the two germline ends. Germline V gene data show CDR1 as SEHNR and CDR2 as FQNEAQ (reference sequence). CDR3 nucleotide sequence: TGTGCCAGCAGGTCCCCTGCGCTCCAAGAGACCCAGTACTTC. As protein: CASRSPALQETQYF.

The chain is built from TRBV30 and TRBJ2-7; no definite D call. Trimming cost V 0 bases and J 3 bases, with 9 bases left between them. There are 13 residues in the CDR3. The germline gives CDR1 GTSNPN, CDR2 SVGIG (reference sequence). Here the CDR3 reads CAWSVNTYYEQYF. The CDR3, as DNA: TGTGCCTGGAGTGTTAACACGTACTACGAGCAGTACTTC. Supplemented by reference TRBV30 and TRBJ2-7, the full variable domain reads SQTIHQWPATLVQPVGSPLSLECTVEGTSNPNLYWYRQAAGRGLQLLFYSVGIGQISSEVPQNLSASRPQDRQFILSSKKLLLSDSGFYLCAWSVNTYYEQYFGPGTRLTVT.

This clone came up a few times. The chain combines TRBV4-2 with TRBJ1-1; D is perhaps TRBD1 (5 bases). In germline, CDR1 is LGHNA, CDR2 YNFKEQ. This CDR3 comprises 17 residues. The ends were cut back, 3 bases at V and 0 bases at J, with 17 bases in the middle. As DNA, the CDR3 is TGTGCCAGCAGCCATGTAGGGGTTTTCTCCATGAACACTGAAGCTTTCTTT. This gives the protein CASSHVGVFSMNTEAFF.

The genes are TRBV11-3 and TRBJ2-3; D uncertain. This CDR3 has 14 amino acids. The germline gives CDR1 SGHNT, CDR2 YENEEA. The V and J ends lost 5 bases and 7 bases respectively, with 16 bases between them. CDR3 bases: TGTGCCAGCAGCCGCTTGGCCGGGTTGAATACGCAGTATTTT. Protein: CASSRLAGLNTQYF.